This is a list of T cell receptor beta chains from one sample in a study of T-cell reconstitution after alpha-beta-depleted transplantation in children. TCRdb reprocessed the PCR reads with MiXCR, giving one entry per CDR3 protein. The sample lists just under 150,000 distinct CDR3 sequences; roughly 8.8% were seen once. Sequences were derived from PBMCs, mostly from graft donor cells, sampled 180 days after TCRalphabeta/CD19-depleted stem cell transplant. The receptors were gathered from a female patient aged 2 to 10 who had a stem cell transplant for congenital amegakaryocytic thrombocytopenia, so the T cells may come from the graft donor. The CDR3 runs from the conserved cysteine through the conserved F or W. D genes are given only for firm matches. Only part of the rows carry a size: once, few, many, or a class if the clone is expanded.

v_gene: TRBV24-1; abundance: many; j_gene: TRBJ2-7; d_gene: TRBD1; CDR3nt: TGTGCCACCAGTGATGACAGGGCCGTCGAGCAGTACTTC; CDR3aa: CATSDDRAVEQYF
v_gene: TRBV6-1; abundance: few; j_gene: TRBJ2-1; d_gene: -; CDR3nt: TGTGCCAGCAAAGACCCCCCCTACAATGAGCAGTTCTTC; CDR3aa: CASKDPPYNEQFF
v_gene: TRBV2; abundance: -; j_gene: TRBJ2-1; d_gene: -; CDR3nt: TGTGCCCTCAGTTCCGTAGATGAGCAGTTCTTC; CDR3aa: CALSSVDEQFF
v_gene: TRBV12-3/TRBV12-4; abundance: many; j_gene: TRBJ2-3; d_gene: -; CDR3nt: TGTGCCAGCAAAGTCCATAGCTCGGGCACAGATACGCAGTATTTT; CDR3aa: CASKVHSSGTDTQYF
v_gene: TRBV5-5; abundance: few; j_gene: TRBJ1-1; d_gene: -; CDR3nt: TGTGCCAGCAGCCCGCTCCGGGTTGGAACTGAAGCTTTCTTT; CDR3aa: CASSPLRVGTEAFF
v_gene: TRBV20-1; abundance: many; j_gene: TRBJ2-6; d_gene: -; CDR3nt: TGCAGTGCTAGCTGGGGTGCCGGGGCCAACGTCCTGACTTTC; CDR3aa: CSASWGAGANVLTF
v_gene: TRBV2; abundance: -; j_gene: TRBJ1-4; d_gene: -; CDR3nt: TGTGCCAGCAGTGCCCTTCGGGGGCCTAATGAAAAACTGTTTTTT; CDR3aa: CASSALRGPNEKLFF
v_gene: TRBV7-8; abundance: many; j_gene: TRBJ2-7; d_gene: -; CDR3nt: TGTGCCAGCAGCTCAGCCCCCAAGGACTCTACGAAGAGAGAGAAGCAGTACTTC; CDR3aa: CASSSAPKDSTKREKQYF
v_gene: TRBV18; abundance: many; j_gene: TRBJ2-7; d_gene: TRBD2; CDR3nt: TGTGCCAGCTCACCCCGGGAGGGGGTAACCTACGAGCAGTACTTC; CDR3aa: CASSPREGVTYEQYF
v_gene: TRBV20-1; abundance: many; j_gene: TRBJ2-7; d_gene: -; CDR3nt: TGCAGTGCTCCCAAGGGGGGGTCCTACGAGCAGTACTTC; CDR3aa: CSAPKGGSYEQYF
v_gene: TRBV18; abundance: few; j_gene: TRBJ2-1; d_gene: TRBD2; CDR3nt: TGTGCCAGCTCACCTACTCTGGGACTAGCTTACAATGAGCAGTTCTTC; CDR3aa: CASSPTLGLAYNEQFF
v_gene: TRBV12-3/TRBV12-4; abundance: medium-sized; j_gene: TRBJ2-5; d_gene: -; CDR3nt: TGTGCCAGCAGCTTAAACGGACTAATCCAAGAGACCCAGTACTTC; CDR3aa: CASSLNGLIQETQYF
v_gene: TRBV6-5; abundance: few; j_gene: TRBJ2-3; d_gene: -; CDR3nt: TGTGCCAGCAGCAATCGAGATACGCAGTATTTT; CDR3aa: CASSNRDTQYF
v_gene: TRBV5-1; abundance: many; j_gene: TRBJ2-6; d_gene: TRBD2; CDR3nt: TGCGCCAGCAGCCAAGGGACTAGCAAGGCCAACGTCCTGACTTTC; CDR3aa: CASSQGTSKANVLTF
v_gene: TRBV3-1; abundance: once; j_gene: TRBJ1-2; d_gene: -; CDR3nt: TGTGCCAGCAGCCGGGACGCTGCTGCCTATGGCTACACCTTC; CDR3aa: CASSRDAAAYGYTF
v_gene: TRBV20-1; abundance: few; j_gene: TRBJ2-7; d_gene: -; CDR3nt: TGCAGTGCCCCTACTAGCATCTACGAGCAGTACTTC; CDR3aa: CSAPTSIYEQYF
v_gene: TRBV5-4; abundance: many; j_gene: TRBJ2-5; d_gene: TRBD2; CDR3nt: TGTGCCAGCAGCAAGGGACTACTGTACCAAGAGACCCAGTACTTC; CDR3aa: CASSKGLLYQETQYF
v_gene: TRBV20-1; abundance: -; j_gene: TRBJ2-5; d_gene: -; CDR3nt: TGCAGTGCTAGAAAAACACGGGGTAACACCCAAGAGACCCAGTACTTC; CDR3aa: CSARKTRGNTQETQYF
v_gene: TRBV5-1; abundance: many; j_gene: TRBJ2-7; d_gene: -; CDR3nt: TGCGCCAGCAGCTTGAACGAAAACGAGCAGTACTTC; CDR3aa: CASSLNENEQYF
v_gene: TRBV5-1; abundance: many; j_gene: TRBJ1-3; d_gene: -; CDR3nt: TGCGCCAGCAGCTTGGCCGGTTTCGGAAACACCATATATTTT; CDR3aa: CASSLAGFGNTIYF
v_gene: TRBV5-4; abundance: -; j_gene: TRBJ2-5; d_gene: TRBD1; CDR3nt: TGTGCCAGCAGCCCCCCGGGACAGGGGATAGAGACCCAGTACTTC; CDR3aa: CASSPPGQGIETQYF
v_gene: TRBV5-5; abundance: -; j_gene: TRBJ2-3; d_gene: TRBD2; CDR3nt: TGTGCCAGCAGCTTGGCGGGAGGGCCTATCACAGATACGCAGTATTTT; CDR3aa: CASSLAGGPITDTQYF
v_gene: TRBV7-2; abundance: many; j_gene: TRBJ1-5; d_gene: -; CDR3nt: TGTGCCAGCAGCCAGATACAGGATCAGCCCCAGCATTTT; CDR3aa: CASSQIQDQPQHF
v_gene: TRBV7-7; abundance: many; j_gene: TRBJ2-1; d_gene: TRBD2; CDR3nt: TGTGCCAGCAGCTCCGTATTTCGTATTGGGGGTAGCGGGAGCTCCTACAATGAGCAGTTCTTC; CDR3aa: CASSSVFRIGGSGSSYNEQFF
v_gene: TRBV10-3; abundance: many; j_gene: TRBJ2-1; d_gene: -; CDR3nt: TGTGCCACCCACGCCGGGCCTACCTACAATGAGCAGTTCTTC; CDR3aa: CATHAGPTYNEQFF
v_gene: TRBV7-6; abundance: few; j_gene: TRBJ2-7; d_gene: -; CDR3nt: TGTGCCAGCAGCTCCGGGGCCCGCTACGAGCAGTACTTC; CDR3aa: CASSSGARYEQYF
v_gene: TRBV29-1; abundance: many; j_gene: TRBJ2-7; d_gene: TRBD1; CDR3nt: TGCAGCGTGGGGACAGATGTCTACGAGCAGTACTTC; CDR3aa: CSVGTDVYEQYF
v_gene: TRBV30; abundance: -; j_gene: TRBJ2-7; d_gene: -; CDR3nt: TGTGCCTGGAGTGGGTCCCAGGGAGGCTACGAGCAGTACTTC; CDR3aa: CAWSGSQGGYEQYF
v_gene: TRBV6-4; abundance: few; j_gene: TRBJ1-5; d_gene: -; CDR3nt: TGTGCCAGCTACCGCTATGCTCTCAATCAGCCCCAGCATTTT; CDR3aa: CASYRYALNQPQHF
v_gene: TRBV18; abundance: many; j_gene: TRBJ2-2; d_gene: -; CDR3nt: TGTGCCAGCTCACCACAAACAGTAAACCTGAACACCGGGGAGCTGTTTTTT; CDR3aa: CASSPQTVNLNTGELFF
v_gene: TRBV18; abundance: -; j_gene: TRBJ2-1; d_gene: TRBD1; CDR3nt: TGTGCCAGCTCACCCGGGACAGTGGATGAGCAGTTCTTC; CDR3aa: CASSPGTVDEQFF
v_gene: TRBV30; abundance: -; j_gene: TRBJ2-1; d_gene: -; CDR3nt: TGTGCCTGGAGTGGGGGTGGACCCCACTCCTACAATGAGCAGTTCTTC; CDR3aa: CAWSGGGPHSYNEQFF
v_gene: TRBV12-3/TRBV12-4; abundance: many; j_gene: TRBJ1-5; d_gene: -; CDR3nt: TGTGCCAGCAGTTATAGCAATCAGCCCCAGCATTTT; CDR3aa: CASSYSNQPQHF
v_gene: TRBV7-9; abundance: many; j_gene: TRBJ2-1; d_gene: TRBD2; CDR3nt: TGTGCCAGCTGCCCTGAGCGGGGGGCCTACAATGAGCAGTTCTTC; CDR3aa: CASCPERGAYNEQFF
v_gene: TRBV7-8; abundance: medium-sized; j_gene: TRBJ1-2; d_gene: -; CDR3nt: TGTGCCAGCAGCTTAGTGGGCGGGGGTAGTCATGGCTACACCTTC; CDR3aa: CASSLVGGGSHGYTF
v_gene: TRBV20-1; abundance: many; j_gene: TRBJ2-5; d_gene: -; CDR3nt: TGCAGTGCGGGCCCCGGGGAGACCCAGTACTTC; CDR3aa: CSAGPGETQYF
v_gene: TRBV15; abundance: few; j_gene: TRBJ1-6; d_gene: -; CDR3nt: TGTGCCACCAGCAGAGGGGCCAGCCCTAATTCACCCCTCCACTTT; CDR3aa: CATSRGASPNSPLHF
v_gene: TRBV29-1; abundance: few; j_gene: TRBJ2-7; d_gene: -; CDR3nt: TGCAGCGCTGGGCTTCCTGACAGAGAATACGAGCAGTACTTC; CDR3aa: CSAGLPDREYEQYF
v_gene: TRBV11-3; abundance: many; j_gene: TRBJ1-1; d_gene: -; CDR3nt: TGTGCCAGCAGCTCCGGACACGGAACGGGGTCGCGGGCTTTCTTT; CDR3aa: CASSSGHGTGSRAFF
v_gene: TRBV4-3; abundance: many; j_gene: TRBJ2-1; d_gene: TRBD2; CDR3nt: TGCGCCAGCAGCCAAGAACTAGCGGGAGTTGAAAACTACAATGAGCAGTTCTTC; CDR3aa: CASSQELAGVENYNEQFF
v_gene: TRBV19; abundance: few; j_gene: TRBJ2-7; d_gene: -; CDR3nt: TGTGCCAGTAGTATCGGGGGCGCCTACGAGCAGTACTTC; CDR3aa: CASSIGGAYEQYF
v_gene: TRBV10-3; abundance: many; j_gene: TRBJ1-5; d_gene: -; CDR3nt: TGTGCCATCAGTGAGGGAGGTCAGCCCCAGCATTTT; CDR3aa: CAISEGGQPQHF
v_gene: TRBV7-9; abundance: -; j_gene: TRBJ2-1; d_gene: -; CDR3nt: TGTGCCAGCAGTCTCTCGGGGACTCCCCAGTTCTTC; CDR3aa: CASSLSGTPQFF
v_gene: TRBV5-1; abundance: few; j_gene: TRBJ2-3; d_gene: TRBD2; CDR3nt: TGCGCCAGCAGCTTTAGCGGGGGAGACACAGATACGCAGTATTTT; CDR3aa: CASSFSGGDTDTQYF
v_gene: TRBV13; abundance: many; j_gene: TRBJ2-1; d_gene: TRBD2; CDR3nt: TGTGCCAGCAGCCGGGCTAGCGGGAGTCTCCTCTACAATGAGCAGTTCTTC; CDR3aa: CASSRASGSLLYNEQFF
v_gene: TRBV3-1; abundance: -; j_gene: TRBJ2-3; d_gene: -; CDR3nt: TGTGCCAGCTGCCAAGGGGTTCCTCCCACAGATACGCAGTATTTT; CDR3aa: CASCQGVPPTDTQYF
v_gene: TRBV14; abundance: few; j_gene: TRBJ2-7; d_gene: -; CDR3nt: TGTGCCAGCAGCCAAGAGGGCAGGGGCTACTTGTCTGGGAACGAGCAGTACTTC; CDR3aa: CASSQEGRGYLSGNEQYF
v_gene: TRBV11-1; abundance: once; j_gene: TRBJ2-6; d_gene: -; CDR3nt: TGTGCCAGCAGCCCCCGGGACGCACTCTCTGGGGCCAACGTCCTGACTTTC; CDR3aa: CASSPRDALSGANVLTF
v_gene: TRBV9; abundance: many; j_gene: TRBJ2-3; d_gene: TRBD2; CDR3nt: TGTGCCAGCAGCGAGGGGACTGGCGGGAGGAGCACAGATACGCAGTATTTT; CDR3aa: CASSEGTGGRSTDTQYF
v_gene: TRBV4-2; abundance: many; j_gene: TRBJ1-5; d_gene: -; CDR3nt: TGTGCCAGCAGCCAATTGGCCGGGTTCGGCAATCAGCCCCAGCATTTT; CDR3aa: CASSQLAGFGNQPQHF
v_gene: TRBV5-1; abundance: many; j_gene: TRBJ1-3; d_gene: -; CDR3nt: TGCGCCAGCAGCCCCTCGGGCGGAAACACCATATATTTT; CDR3aa: CASSPSGGNTIYF
v_gene: TRBV12-3/TRBV12-4; abundance: -; j_gene: TRBJ2-7; d_gene: -; CDR3nt: TGTGCCAGCAGCGGGGACCCTGGCTACGAGCAGTACTTC; CDR3aa: CASSGDPGYEQYF
v_gene: TRBV12-3/TRBV12-4; abundance: -; j_gene: TRBJ2-2; d_gene: -; CDR3nt: TGTGCCAGCAGTTTCCAGGCCATGAACACCGGGGAGCTGTTTTTT; CDR3aa: CASSFQAMNTGELFF
v_gene: TRBV21-1; abundance: many; j_gene: TRBJ2-7; d_gene: -; CDR3nt: TGTGCCAGCAGCCCTCAGGGCCAGGCCTTC; CDR3aa: CASSPQGQAF
v_gene: TRBV20-1; abundance: many; j_gene: TRBJ2-1; d_gene: TRBD2; CDR3nt: TGCAGTGCTAGATCGCCAGCGGGGGACTTATACAATGAGCAGTTCTTC; CDR3aa: CSARSPAGDLYNEQFF
v_gene: TRBV20-1; abundance: -; j_gene: TRBJ2-1; d_gene: TRBD2; CDR3nt: TGCAGTGCTACCACTAGCGGAGCCTACAATGAGCAGTTCTTC; CDR3aa: CSATTSGAYNEQFF
v_gene: TRBV4-2; abundance: many; j_gene: TRBJ2-1; d_gene: TRBD2; CDR3nt: TGTGCCAGCAGCCTCGATGAGCGGGAGCAGTCATTCTTC; CDR3aa: CASSLDEREQSFF
v_gene: TRBV29-1; abundance: -; j_gene: TRBJ1-2; d_gene: -; CDR3nt: TGCAGCGTTGACGGGCGGGGGTTTGGCTACACCTTC; CDR3aa: CSVDGRGFGYTF
v_gene: TRBV7-9; abundance: -; j_gene: TRBJ2-3; d_gene: TRBD1; CDR3nt: TGTGCCAGCAGTAATAGTCGGACAGGGAGCACAGATACGCAGTATTTT; CDR3aa: CASSNSRTGSTDTQYF